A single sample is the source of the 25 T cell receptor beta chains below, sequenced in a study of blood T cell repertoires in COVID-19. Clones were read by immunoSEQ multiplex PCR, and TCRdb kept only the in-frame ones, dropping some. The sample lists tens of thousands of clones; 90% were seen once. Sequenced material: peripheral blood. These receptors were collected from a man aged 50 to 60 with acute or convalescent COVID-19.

The chain's CDR3 is CASLGLVGAKNIQYF. The CDR3 bases are TGTGCCAGCCTCGGACTAGTGGGAGCCAAAAACATTCAGTACTTC. This rearrangement joins TRBV2 to TRBJ2-4, with 7 positions matching TRBD2. This CDR3 is 15 amino acids long. CDR1 SNHLY and CDR2 FYNNEI come from the germline V gene. J lost 0 bases, V lost 8 bases, and 7 bases had no gene match.

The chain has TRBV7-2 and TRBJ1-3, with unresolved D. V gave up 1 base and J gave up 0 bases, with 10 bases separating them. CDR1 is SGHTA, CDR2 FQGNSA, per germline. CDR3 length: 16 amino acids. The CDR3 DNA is TGTGCCAGCAGCTTAGGGTTCTATAGCTCTGGAAACACCATATATTTT. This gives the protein CASSLGFYSSGNTIYF.

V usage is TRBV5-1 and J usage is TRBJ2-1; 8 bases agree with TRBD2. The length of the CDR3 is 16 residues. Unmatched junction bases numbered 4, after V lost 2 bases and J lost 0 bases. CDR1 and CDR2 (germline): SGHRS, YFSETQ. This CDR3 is CASSLIAGSSYNEQFF. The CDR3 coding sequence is TGCGCCAGCAGCTTAATAGCGGGAAGCTCCTACAATGAGCAGTTCTTC.

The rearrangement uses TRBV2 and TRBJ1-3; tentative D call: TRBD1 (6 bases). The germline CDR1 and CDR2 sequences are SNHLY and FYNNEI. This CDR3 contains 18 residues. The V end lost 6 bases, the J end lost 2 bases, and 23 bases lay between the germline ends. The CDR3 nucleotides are TGTGCCAGCAGCTACACCGCGGTGGCAAAGGGGGCTGGAAACACCATATATTTT. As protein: CASSYTAVAKGAGNTIYF.

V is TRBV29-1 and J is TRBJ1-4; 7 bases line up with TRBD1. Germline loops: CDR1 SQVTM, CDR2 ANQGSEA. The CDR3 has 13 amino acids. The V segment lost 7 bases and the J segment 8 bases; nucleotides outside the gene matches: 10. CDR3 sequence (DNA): TGCAGCGGAGGGACAGAAGGGAGAGAAAAACTGTTTTTT. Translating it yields CSGGTEGREKLFF.

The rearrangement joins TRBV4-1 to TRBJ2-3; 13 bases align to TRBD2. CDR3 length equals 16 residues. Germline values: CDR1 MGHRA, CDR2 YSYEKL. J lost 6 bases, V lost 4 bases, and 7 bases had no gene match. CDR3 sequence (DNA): TGCGCCAGCAGCCGCACACTAGCGGGAGGGCCCGATACGCAGTATTTT. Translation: CASSRTLAGGPDTQYF.

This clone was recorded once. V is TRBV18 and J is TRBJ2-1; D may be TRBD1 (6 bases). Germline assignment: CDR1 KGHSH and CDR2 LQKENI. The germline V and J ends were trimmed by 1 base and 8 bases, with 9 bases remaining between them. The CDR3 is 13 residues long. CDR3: CASSPLQGDEQFF. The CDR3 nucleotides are TGTGCCAGCTCACCACTACAGGGCGATGAGCAGTTCTTC.

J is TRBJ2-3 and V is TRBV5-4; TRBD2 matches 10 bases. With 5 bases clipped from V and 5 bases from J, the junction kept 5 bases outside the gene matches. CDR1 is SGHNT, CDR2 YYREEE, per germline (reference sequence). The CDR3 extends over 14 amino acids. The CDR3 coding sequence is TGTGCCAGCAGACAGCGGGAGGGAAAAGATACGCAGTATTTT. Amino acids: CASRQREGKDTQYF.

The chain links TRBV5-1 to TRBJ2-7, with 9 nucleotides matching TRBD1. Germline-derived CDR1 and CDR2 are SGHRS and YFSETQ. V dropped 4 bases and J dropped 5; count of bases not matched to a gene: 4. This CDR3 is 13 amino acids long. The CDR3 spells CASSPGQGNEQYF. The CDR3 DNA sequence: TGCGCCAGCAGCCCCGGACAGGGGAACGAGCAGTACTTC.

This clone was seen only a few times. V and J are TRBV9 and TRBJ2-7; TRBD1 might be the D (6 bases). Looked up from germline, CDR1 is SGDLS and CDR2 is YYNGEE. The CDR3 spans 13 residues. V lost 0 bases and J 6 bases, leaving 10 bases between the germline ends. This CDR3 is CASSVALQGEQYF. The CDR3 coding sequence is TGTGCCAGCAGCGTAGCTTTACAGGGCGAGCAGTACTTC.

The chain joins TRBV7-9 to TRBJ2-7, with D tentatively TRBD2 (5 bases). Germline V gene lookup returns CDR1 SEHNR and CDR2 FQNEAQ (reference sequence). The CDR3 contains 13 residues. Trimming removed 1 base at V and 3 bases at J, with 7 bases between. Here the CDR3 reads CASSLGGLYEQYF. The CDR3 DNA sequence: TGTGCCAGCAGCTTAGGCGGGCTCTACGAGCAGTACTTC.

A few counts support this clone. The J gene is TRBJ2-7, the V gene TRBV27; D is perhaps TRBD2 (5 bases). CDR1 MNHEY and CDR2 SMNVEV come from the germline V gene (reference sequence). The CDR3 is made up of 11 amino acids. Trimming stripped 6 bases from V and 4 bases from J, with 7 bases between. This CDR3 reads CASSEGYEQYF. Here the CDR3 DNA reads TGTGCCAGCAGCGAGGGTTACGAGCAGTACTTC.

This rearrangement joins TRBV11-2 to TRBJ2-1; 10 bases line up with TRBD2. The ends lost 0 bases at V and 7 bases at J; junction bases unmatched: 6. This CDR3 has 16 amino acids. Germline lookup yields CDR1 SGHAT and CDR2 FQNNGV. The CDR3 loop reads CASSLERLAGVNEQFF. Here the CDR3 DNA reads TGTGCCAGCAGCTTAGAACGGCTAGCGGGAGTAAATGAGCAGTTCTTC.

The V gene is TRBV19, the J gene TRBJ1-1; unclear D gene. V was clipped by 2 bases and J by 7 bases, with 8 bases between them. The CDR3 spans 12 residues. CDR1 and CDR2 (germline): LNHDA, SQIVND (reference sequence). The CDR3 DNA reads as TGTGCCAGTAGTATACGCTCCGGTGAAGCTTTCTTT. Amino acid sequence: CASSIRSGEAFF.

CDR3 DNA: TGCGCCAGCAGTGGGGGACAGGGAAACACTGAAGCTTTCTTT. It encodes CASSGGQGNTEAFF. The V gene is TRBV10-1, the J gene TRBJ1-1, with TRBD1 matching 9 bases. CDR1 and CDR2 from the germline V gene are WNHNN and SYGVQD (reference sequence). The ends lost 4 bases at V and 2 bases at J; junction bases unmatched: 2. The CDR3 loop spans 14 amino acids.

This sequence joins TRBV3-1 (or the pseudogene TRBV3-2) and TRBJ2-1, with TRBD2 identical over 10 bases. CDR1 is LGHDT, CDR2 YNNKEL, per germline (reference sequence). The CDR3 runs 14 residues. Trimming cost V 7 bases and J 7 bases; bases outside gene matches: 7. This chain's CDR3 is CASKQLAGSNEQFF. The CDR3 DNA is TGTGCCAGCAAGCAACTAGCGGGATCAAATGAGCAGTTCTTC.

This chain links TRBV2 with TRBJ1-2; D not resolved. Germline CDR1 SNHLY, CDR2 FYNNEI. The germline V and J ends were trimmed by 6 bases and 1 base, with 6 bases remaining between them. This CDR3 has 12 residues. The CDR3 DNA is TGTGCCAGCAGACAGATTAACTATGGCTACACCTTC. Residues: CASRQINYGYTF.

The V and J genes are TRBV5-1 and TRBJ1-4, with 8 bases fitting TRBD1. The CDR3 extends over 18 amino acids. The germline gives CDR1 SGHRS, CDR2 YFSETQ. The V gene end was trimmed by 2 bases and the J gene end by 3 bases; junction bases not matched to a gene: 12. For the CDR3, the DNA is TGCGCCAGCAGCTTACCCCCGACAGGGGTACGGGCTAATGAAAAACTGTTTTTT. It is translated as CASSLPPTGVRANEKLFF.

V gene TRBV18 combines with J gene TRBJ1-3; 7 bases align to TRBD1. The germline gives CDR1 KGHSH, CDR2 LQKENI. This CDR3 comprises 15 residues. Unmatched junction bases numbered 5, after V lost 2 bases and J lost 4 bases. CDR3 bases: TGTGCCAGCTCACCAGGGACAGAGGCGGGAAACACCATATATTTT. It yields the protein CASSPGTEAGNTIYF. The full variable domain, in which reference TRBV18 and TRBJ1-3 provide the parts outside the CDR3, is NAGVMQNPRHLVRRRGQEARLRCSPMKGHSHVYWYRQLPEEGLKFMVYLQKENIIDESGMPKERFSAEFPKEGPSILRIQQVVRGDSAAYFCASSPGTEAGNTIYFGEGSWLTVV.

In DNA, the CDR3 is TGTGCCAGCAGGGGGACAGGGAATCAGCCCCAGCATTTT. Translated: CASRGTGNQPQHF. The V call is TRBV2, the J call TRBJ1-5; the match to TRBD1 covers 9 bases. Trimming removed 6 bases from V and 4 bases from J; junction bases left unmatched: 1. CDR1 and CDR2 from the germline V gene are SNHLY and FYNNEI. This CDR3 is 13 amino acids long.

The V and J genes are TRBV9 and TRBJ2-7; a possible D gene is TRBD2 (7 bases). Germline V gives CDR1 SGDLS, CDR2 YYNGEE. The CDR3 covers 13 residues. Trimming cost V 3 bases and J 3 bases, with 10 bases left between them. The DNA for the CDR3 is TGTGCCAGCAGCGGGGGAGGGGGCTACGAGCAGTACTTC. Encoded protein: CASSGGGGYEQYF. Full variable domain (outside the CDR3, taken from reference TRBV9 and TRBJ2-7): DSGVTQTPKHLITATGQRVTLRCSPRSGDLSVYWYQQSLDQGLQFLIQYYNGEERAKGNILERFSAQQFPDLHSELNLSSLELGDSALYFCASSGGGGYEQYFGPGTRLTVT.

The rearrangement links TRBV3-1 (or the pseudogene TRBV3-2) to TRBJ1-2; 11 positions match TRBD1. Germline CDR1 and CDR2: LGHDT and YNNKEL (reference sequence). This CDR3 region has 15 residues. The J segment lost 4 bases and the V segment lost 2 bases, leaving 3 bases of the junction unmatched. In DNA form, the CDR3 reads TGTGCCAGCAGCCAAACCGGGACAGGGGGCTATGGCTACACCTTC. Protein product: CASSQTGTGGYGYTF.

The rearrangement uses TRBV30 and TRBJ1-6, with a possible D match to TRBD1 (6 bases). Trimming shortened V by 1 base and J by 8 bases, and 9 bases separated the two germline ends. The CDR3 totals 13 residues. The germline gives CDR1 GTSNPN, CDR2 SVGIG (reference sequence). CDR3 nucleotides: TGTGCCTGGAGTGCAGGGGAGTATTCACCCCTCCACTTT. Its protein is CAWSAGEYSPLHF.

The DNA of the CDR3 is TGTGCCAGCAGTTGGACAGGGGGAACGACGAACACTGAAGCTTTCTTT. Its protein is CASSWTGGTTNTEAFF. The V and J genes are TRBV28 and TRBJ1-1; TRBD1 matches at 10 bases. Germline CDR1 and CDR2: MDHEN and SYDVKM. Germline trimming cut 4 bases from V and 1 base from J; bases unmatched to any gene: 6. This CDR3 is built from 16 residues.

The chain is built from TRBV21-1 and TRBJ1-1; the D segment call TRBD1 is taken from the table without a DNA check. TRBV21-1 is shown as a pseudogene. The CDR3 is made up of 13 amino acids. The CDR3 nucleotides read TGTGCCAGCAGCAGGGACAGGGACACTGAAGCTTTCTTT. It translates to CASSRDRDTEAFF.